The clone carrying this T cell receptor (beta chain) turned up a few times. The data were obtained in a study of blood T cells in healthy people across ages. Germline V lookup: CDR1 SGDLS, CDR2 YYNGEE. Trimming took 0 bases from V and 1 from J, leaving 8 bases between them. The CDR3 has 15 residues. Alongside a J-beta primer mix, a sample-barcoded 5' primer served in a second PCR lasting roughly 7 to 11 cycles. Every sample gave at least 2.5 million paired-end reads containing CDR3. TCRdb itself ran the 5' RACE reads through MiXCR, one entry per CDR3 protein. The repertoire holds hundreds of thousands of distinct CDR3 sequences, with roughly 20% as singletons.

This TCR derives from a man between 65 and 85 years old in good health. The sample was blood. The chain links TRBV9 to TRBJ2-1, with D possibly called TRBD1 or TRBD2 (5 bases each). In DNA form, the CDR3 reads TGTGCCAGCAGCGTAGTGGGGGTATCCTACAATGAGCAGTTCTTC. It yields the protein CASSVVGVSYNEQFF.